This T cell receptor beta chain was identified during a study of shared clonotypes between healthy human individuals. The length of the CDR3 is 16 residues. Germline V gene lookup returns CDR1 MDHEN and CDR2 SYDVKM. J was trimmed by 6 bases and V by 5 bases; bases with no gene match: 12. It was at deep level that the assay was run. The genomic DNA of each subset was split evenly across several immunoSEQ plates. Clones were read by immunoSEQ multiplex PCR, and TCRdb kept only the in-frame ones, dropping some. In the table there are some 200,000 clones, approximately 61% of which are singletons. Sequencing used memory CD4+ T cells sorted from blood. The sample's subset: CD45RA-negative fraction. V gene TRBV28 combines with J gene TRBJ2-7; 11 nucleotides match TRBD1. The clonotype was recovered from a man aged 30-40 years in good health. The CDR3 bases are TGTGCCAGCAGTCGAAGGACAGGGGGCTCCTCGGGCGAGCAGTACTTC. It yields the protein CASSRRTGGSSGEQYF.